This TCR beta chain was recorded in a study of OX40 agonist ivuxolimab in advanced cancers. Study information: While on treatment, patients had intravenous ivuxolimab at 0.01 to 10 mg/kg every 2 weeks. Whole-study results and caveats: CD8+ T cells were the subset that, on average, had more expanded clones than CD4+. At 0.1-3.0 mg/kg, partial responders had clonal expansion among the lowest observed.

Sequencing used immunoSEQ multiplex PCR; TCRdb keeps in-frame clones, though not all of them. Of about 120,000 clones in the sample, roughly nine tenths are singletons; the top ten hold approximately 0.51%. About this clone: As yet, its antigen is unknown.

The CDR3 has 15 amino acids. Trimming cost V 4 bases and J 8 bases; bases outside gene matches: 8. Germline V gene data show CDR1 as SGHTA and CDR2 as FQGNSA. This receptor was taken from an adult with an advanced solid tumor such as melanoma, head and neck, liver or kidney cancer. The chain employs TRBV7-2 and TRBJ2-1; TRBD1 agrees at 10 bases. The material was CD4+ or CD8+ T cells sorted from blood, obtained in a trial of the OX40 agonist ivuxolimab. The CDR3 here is CASSSLGQGGDEQFF. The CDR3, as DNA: TGTGCCAGCAGCTCACTTGGACAGGGGGGCGATGAGCAGTTCTTC.